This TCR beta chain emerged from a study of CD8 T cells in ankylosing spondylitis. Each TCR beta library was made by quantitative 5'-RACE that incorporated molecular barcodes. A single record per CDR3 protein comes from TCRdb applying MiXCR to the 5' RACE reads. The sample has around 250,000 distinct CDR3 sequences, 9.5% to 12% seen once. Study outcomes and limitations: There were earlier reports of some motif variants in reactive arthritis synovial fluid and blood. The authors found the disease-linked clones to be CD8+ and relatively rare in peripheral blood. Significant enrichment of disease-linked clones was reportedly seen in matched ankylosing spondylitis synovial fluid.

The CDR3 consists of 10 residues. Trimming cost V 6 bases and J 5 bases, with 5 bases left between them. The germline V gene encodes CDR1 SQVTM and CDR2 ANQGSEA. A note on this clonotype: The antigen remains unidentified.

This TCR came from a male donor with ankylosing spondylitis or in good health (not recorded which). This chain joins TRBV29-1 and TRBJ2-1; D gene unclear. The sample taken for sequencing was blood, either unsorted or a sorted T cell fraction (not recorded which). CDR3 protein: CSVFDNEQFF. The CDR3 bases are TGCAGCGTGTTCGACAATGAGCAGTTCTTC.